These 3 T cell receptor beta chains were sequenced from one sample in a study of pediatric ulcerative colitis. The rectum was sampled with one to two pinch biopsies at colonoscopy. TCRdb's table, derived via immunoSEQ multiplex PCR, lists solely in-frame clones and lacks some. This sample has roughly 16,000 clones, with 60% to 80% found just once. Sequenced material: gut tissue. The receptors stem from a boy aged 5-17 years who was a control in a study of pediatric ulcerative colitis.

The genes are TRBV19 and TRBJ1-5; D is possibly TRBD1 (6 bases). CDR3 size: 19 residues. Deletions cut 1 base from V and 3 bases from J, with 22 bases between. Per germline, CDR1 LNHDA and CDR2 SQIVND (reference sequence). CDR3 region: CASSIGDTRWNPDNQPQHF. The CDR3 region has the DNA TGTGCCAGTAGTATAGGGGACACGCGCTGGAATCCTGACAATCAGCCCCAGCATTTT.

V usage is TRBV5-1 and J usage is TRBJ1-1; no reliable D call. Germline assignment: CDR1 SGHRS and CDR2 YFSETQ. Between the trimmed V and J ends, which lost 3 bases and 3 bases, there was a span of 9 bases. CDR3 size: 13 residues. CDR3 nucleotides: TGCGCCAGCAGCTCCCGGGTGGACACTGAAGCTTTCTTT. This codes for CASSSRVDTEAFF.

With regard to this clone: The conserved phenylalanine or tryptophan is not found at the CDR3 terminus, so this likely reflects a read error. It is unclear where the CDR3 begins or ends on the DNA, so no DNA is shown, and the CDR3 is as TCRdb lists it. The V gene is TRBV10-3, the J gene TRBJ1-1. Germline V gene lookup returns CDR1 ENHRY and CDR2 SYGVKD. The CDR3 length equals 14 residues, ends included. This CDR3 is CAISESGWGAWILG.